The source of this T cell receptor (beta chain) is a study of cytomegalovirus exposure and HLA in healthy donors. General study results and limits: Cytomegalovirus association was assigned to over 150 TCR beta chains.

Looked up from germline, CDR1 is DFQATT and CDR2 is SNEGSKA (reference sequence). The CDR3 sequence is 11 residues long. Some clones are missing from TCRdb's copy, which holds only in-frame ones; the method was immunoSEQ multiplex PCR. This table has 150,000 to 200,000 clones, around 81% appearing once. Turning to this clone: As yet, its antigen is unknown. A read error may produce the germline difference seen at one junction end. Different DNA sequences within this sample yield the same CDR3.

The chain carries TRBV20-1 and TRBJ2-3; D is perhaps TRBD2 (6 bases). The source of this sequence is a man aged 25-45 years in good health and CMV-seropositive. The sample taken for sequencing was PBMCs. DNA of the CDR3: TGCAGTGCTAGGGATTGGGGAGGAGAAAGATTT. Protein: CSARDWGGERF.